The source of this TCR beta chain is a study of identical twins. The length of the CDR3 is 13 residues. Germline V gene data show CDR1 as SQVTM and CDR2 as ANQGSEA. V lost 5 bases and J 2 bases, leaving 12 bases between the germline ends. TCRdb passed the 5' RACE reads through MiXCR, listing each CDR3 protein once. The sample comprises hundreds of thousands of distinct CDR3 sequences, around a tenth of which are singletons, and just over 5% rests with the top ten. The origin of this receptor is a young woman in good health. V and J are TRBV29-1 and TRBJ1-2, with D uncertain. The source material was memory (CD45RO+) T cells sorted from blood. CDR3 coding DNA: TGCAGCGTTCCCGAGCAAAAGAACTATGGCTACACCTTC. As protein: CSVPEQKNYGYTF.